A selection of T cell receptor beta chains follows, all from one sample in a study of HIV-infected patients and healthy controls. TCRdb independently ran MiXCR on the 5' RACE reads; one entry per CDR3 protein. The repertoire has about 19,000 distinct CDR3 sequences, around 9.3% of them found once; the top ten carry about 2.6%. What was sequenced was blood. The origin of the receptors is an adult in good health. CDR3s include the opening cysteine and the closing phenylalanine or tryptophan. A D gene is named only where the DNA matches it firmly. Size tells how often a clone was seen (once, few, many) or the class of an expanded clone, and some rows leave it out.

d_call: NA; v_call: TRBV7-2; clone_size: many; j_call: TRBJ2-7; cdr3_nt: TGTGCCAGCAGCTTAGCGCCCTCCAGAGACTACGAGCAGTACTTC; cdr3_aa: CASSLAPSRDYEQYF
d_call: TRBD2; v_call: TRBV6-4; clone_size: medium-sized; j_call: TRBJ2-3; cdr3_nt: TGTGCCAGCAGTGCCTCCGGGGGGGCCACAGATACGCAGTATTTT; cdr3_aa: CASSASGGATDTQYF
d_call: TRBD2; v_call: TRBV20-1; clone_size: many; j_call: TRBJ2-5; cdr3_nt: TGCAGTGCTAGAGATCCACTAGCGGGGGAGGCCCAGTACTTC; cdr3_aa: CSARDPLAGEAQYF
d_call: TRBD2; v_call: TRBV28; clone_size: many; j_call: TRBJ2-7; cdr3_nt: TGTGCCAGCAGCACCTCCGGGACTAGCAGAGAGCAGTACTTC; cdr3_aa: CASSTSGTSREQYF
d_call: TRBD2; v_call: TRBV28; clone_size: many; j_call: TRBJ2-3; cdr3_nt: TGTGCCAGCAGTTTAGGCACCCGGACTAGCGGGGGCACAGATACGCAGTATTTT; cdr3_aa: CASSLGTRTSGGTDTQYF
d_call: NA; v_call: TRBV30; clone_size: many; j_call: TRBJ2-5; cdr3_nt: TGTGCCTGGAGTATCGGGGTCGTCGAGACCCAGTACTTC; cdr3_aa: CAWSIGVVETQYF
d_call: NA; v_call: TRBV5-1; clone_size: medium-sized; j_call: TRBJ2-3; cdr3_nt: TGCGCCAGCAGCTTGATCGGGGGTTCAGATACGCAGTATTTT; cdr3_aa: CASSLIGGSDTQYF
d_call: NA; v_call: TRBV20-1; clone_size: few; j_call: TRBJ2-3; cdr3_nt: TGCAGTGCTAGAGACGGGGTGGATACGCAGTATTTT; cdr3_aa: CSARDGVDTQYF
d_call: NA; v_call: TRBV11-2; clone_size: NA; j_call: TRBJ2-3; cdr3_nt: TGTGCCAGCAGCTTAGTGGGAGAAGATACGCAGTATTTT; cdr3_aa: CASSLVGEDTQYF
d_call: TRBD1; v_call: TRBV5-6; clone_size: NA; j_call: TRBJ2-5; cdr3_nt: TGTGCCAGCAGCTTGGTTCTGGGCGGACAGGGGAACCAAGAGACCCAGTACTTC; cdr3_aa: CASSLVLGGQGNQETQYF
d_call: NA; v_call: TRBV5-1; clone_size: many; j_call: TRBJ2-1; cdr3_nt: TGCGCCAGCAGCGGGGGTGGGGCCTACAATGAGCAGTTCTTC; cdr3_aa: CASSGGGAYNEQFF
d_call: TRBD2; v_call: TRBV19; clone_size: NA; j_call: TRBJ2-4; cdr3_nt: TGTGCCAGTAGTGGATCTATGCGGGGGAGTGGCGGCCGAAACATTCAGTACTTC; cdr3_aa: CASSGSMRGSGGRNIQYF
d_call: NA; v_call: TRBV20-1; clone_size: many; j_call: TRBJ1-1; cdr3_nt: TGCAGTAGGGACGGAACCCTGAACACTGAAGCTTTCTTT; cdr3_aa: CSRDGTLNTEAFF
d_call: NA; v_call: TRBV4-1; clone_size: many; j_call: TRBJ2-1; cdr3_nt: TGCGCCAGCAGCCAAGATCCGGTTAATGAGCAGTTCTTC; cdr3_aa: CASSQDPVNEQFF
d_call: TRBD1; v_call: TRBV11-1; clone_size: many; j_call: TRBJ1-2; cdr3_nt: TGTGCCAGCAGCTTAGAGGACAGGGATATCAACTATGGCTACACCTTC; cdr3_aa: CASSLEDRDINYGYTF
d_call: TRBD2; v_call: TRBV11-2; clone_size: many; j_call: TRBJ2-7; cdr3_nt: TGTGCCAGCAGCTTGGGACTAGCGGAAGGCTACGAGCAGTACTTC; cdr3_aa: CASSLGLAEGYEQYF
d_call: NA; v_call: TRBV18; clone_size: many; j_call: TRBJ1-2; cdr3_nt: TGTGCCAGCTCACCACGGGGGGGCCTGTCGGACTATGGCTACACCTTC; cdr3_aa: CASSPRGGLSDYGYTF
d_call: NA; v_call: TRBV3-1; clone_size: many; j_call: TRBJ1-5; cdr3_nt: TGTGCCAGCAGCCACAGGGATCAGCCCCAGCATTTT; cdr3_aa: CASSHRDQPQHF
d_call: NA; v_call: TRBV20-1; clone_size: many; j_call: TRBJ2-7; cdr3_nt: TGCAGCAATGAGGGTCCCAGGTCCTACGAGCAGTACTTC; cdr3_aa: CSNEGPRSYEQYF
d_call: TRBD2; v_call: TRBV6-4; clone_size: many; j_call: TRBJ2-3; cdr3_nt: TGTGCCAGCAGTGAGCTAGCGGGGTCCACAGATACGCAGTATTTT; cdr3_aa: CASSELAGSTDTQYF